The 15 T cell receptor beta chains given below trace back to one sample, sequenced in a study of T cell responses to AZD1222 COVID-19 vaccine. Assay: immunoSEQ multiplex PCR; the TCRdb copy retains only in-frame clones and omits some. The table lists under 300,000 clones, 90% to 95% of them singletons. The specimen was peripheral blood, collected on day 0 of AZD1222 vaccination. These receptors were taken from an adult in good health.

V usage is TRBV28 and J usage is TRBJ1-4; D gene uncertain. The germline V gene encodes CDR1 MDHEN and CDR2 SYDVKM. Trimming took 5 bases from V and 6 from J, leaving 10 bases between them. The CDR3 runs to 13 residues. The chain's CDR3 is CASSPRPDEKLFF. CDR3 coding DNA: TGTGCCAGCAGTCCCCGACCAGATGAAAAACTGTTTTTT.

As DNA, the CDR3 is TGTGCCAGCAGTGAACAAGGTGAGCAGTTCTTC. Its protein is CASSEQGEQFF. V and J are TRBV2 and TRBJ2-1; D unclear. There are 11 residues in the CDR3. Trimming stripped 2 bases from V and 9 bases from J, with 5 bases between. The germline gives CDR1 SNHLY, CDR2 FYNNEI.

The rearrangement joins TRBV5-6 to TRBJ2-7; 13 nucleotides match TRBD2. The CDR3 consists of 15 residues. The germline gives CDR1 SGHDT, CDR2 YYEEEE. V trimming: 4 bases; J trimming: 7 bases; junction bases outside the gene matches: 8. The CDR3, as DNA: TGTGCCAGCAGCACTAGACTAGCGGGGGGTTGGGAGCAGTACTTC. The encoded protein is CASSTRLAGGWEQYF.

The chain carries TRBV15 and TRBJ1-1, with D maybe TRBD1 (5 bases). The germline gives CDR1 LNHNV, CDR2 YYDKDF (reference sequence). The CDR3 sequence is 15 residues long. Trimming cost V 3 bases and J 1 base, with 12 bases left between them. For the CDR3, the DNA is TGTGCCACCAGCAGCGCCCAAGGGGCGAACACTGAAGCTTTCTTT. Translation: CATSSAQGANTEAFF.

The V gene is TRBV28, the J gene TRBJ1-6; TRBD1 matches at 8 bases. J gave up 1 base and V 4 bases, and 9 bases lay outside the gene matches. CDR3 length equals 18 residues. Germline values: CDR1 MDHEN, CDR2 SYDVKM. The CDR3 DNA follows: TGTGCCAGCAGTTCGGGACAGGCCGGTGGGTCCTATAATTCACCCCTCCACTTT. Its protein product is CASSSGQAGGSYNSPLHF.

J is TRBJ2-1 and V is TRBV7-2; 9 nucleotides match TRBD1. The CDR3 runs to 13 residues. CDR1 and CDR2 (germline): SGHTA, FQGNSA. The trim removed 9 bases at V and 7 bases at J, leaving 7 bases unmatched. The CDR3 DNA sequence: TGTGCCAGTAACCGGGACAGGGAGAATGAGCAGTTCTTC. Encoded protein: CASNRDRENEQFF.

The chain carries TRBV7-8 and TRBJ1-5, with 10 bases lining up with TRBD1. This CDR3 comprises 16 residues. Germline CDR1 and CDR2: SGHVS and FQNEAQ. Losses at the gene ends were 4 bases for V and 1 base for J; bases not matched to a gene: 4. CDR3 region: CASSSRQGASNQPQHF. The CDR3 DNA follows: TGTGCCAGCAGCTCCCGACAGGGGGCAAGCAATCAGCCCCAGCATTTT.

V is TRBV9 and J is TRBJ1-5; D call uncertain. CDR1 SGDLS and CDR2 YYNGEE come from the germline V gene. Trimming pared 4 bases from V and 4 bases from J, leaving 9 bases between. The CDR3 is made up of 13 amino acids. This CDR3 is CASSTGPNQPQHF. CDR3 coding DNA: TGTGCCAGCAGCACCGGACCTAATCAGCCCCAGCATTTT. Looking up the rest from reference TRBV9 and TRBJ1-5 gives the full variable domain: DSGVTQTPKHLITATGQRVTLRCSPRSGDLSVYWYQQSLDQGLQFLIQYYNGEERAKGNILERFSAQQFPDLHSELNLSSLELGDSALYFCASSTGPNQPQHFGDGTRLSIL.

The chain recombines TRBV6-2 or TRBV6-3 with TRBJ2-1, with D uncertain. Trimming removed 5 bases from V and 5 bases from J, with 7 bases in between. CDR1 and CDR2 from the germline V gene are MNHEY and SVGEGT. This CDR3 is 12 amino acids long. This chain's CDR3 is CASSRLDNEQFF. The DNA of the CDR3 is TGTGCCAGCAGTCGACTTGACAATGAGCAGTTCTTC.

The rearrangement links TRBV7-2 to TRBJ2-3; 8 nucleotides line up with TRBD2. With V trimmed by 0 bases and J by 1 base, 6 bases remained unmatched. The CDR3 length is 17 residues. Germline-derived CDR1 and CDR2 are SGHTA and FQGNSA. CDR3 protein: CASSLAGAGRGTDTQYF. CDR3 nucleotides: TGTGCCAGCAGCTTAGCGGGGGCCGGGAGGGGCACAGATACGCAGTATTTT.

As for this clone: A much bigger clone sits one base away, suggesting this may be a read error. V usage is TRBV12-3 or TRBV12-4 and J usage is TRBJ1-2; 9 bases line up with TRBD1. This CDR3 is built from 13 residues. V shed 6 bases and J 7 bases; nucleotides not matched to a gene: 6. The DNA for the CDR3 is TGTGCCAGCAGGCCCGGGACAGGGAGTGGCTACACCTTC. Translating it yields CASRPGTGSGYTF.

The chain is built from TRBV5-1 and TRBJ2-3, with 9 bases fitting TRBD1. Losses at the gene ends were 0 bases for V and 3 bases for J; bases not matched to a gene: 11. The V gene's germline CDR1 is SGHRS and CDR2 YFSETQ. There are 18 residues in the CDR3. The CDR3 region is CASSLGTGDYTKTDTQYF. The DNA for the CDR3 is TGCGCCAGCAGCTTGGGGACAGGGGACTATACAAAGACAGATACGCAGTATTTT.

V gene TRBV3-1 (or the pseudogene TRBV3-2) combines with J gene TRBJ1-2; no reliable D call. Germline CDR1 reads LGHDT; CDR2 reads YNNKEL (reference sequence). V shed 3 bases and J shed 7 bases, with 9 bases lying between them. The CDR3 totals 12 residues. The CDR3 region is CASSHDTGGYTF. The CDR3 bases are TGTGCCAGCAGCCACGATACTGGTGGCTACACCTTC.

V is TRBV4-1 and J is TRBJ2-7, with 11 bases that match TRBD2. V lost 4 bases to trimming and J lost 5 bases; unmatched junction nucleotides: 16. CDR1 and CDR2 from the germline V gene are MGHRA and YSYEKL. The CDR3 extends over 18 amino acids. CDR3 loop: CASSPYARLAGGQDEQYF. DNA for the CDR3: TGCGCCAGCAGCCCCTATGCTAGGCTAGCGGGAGGACAGGACGAGCAGTACTTC.

The chain combines TRBV20-1 with TRBJ2-2; D may be TRBD1 or TRBD2 (5 bases each). This CDR3 contains 15 residues. Germline CDR1 and CDR2: DFQATT and SNEGSKA (reference sequence). V lost 3 bases and J lost 2, with 13 bases in between. CDR3 coding DNA: TGCAGTGCTAGTGCGTCGGGACCTAACACCGGGGAGCTGTTTTTT. Translation: CSASASGPNTGELFF.